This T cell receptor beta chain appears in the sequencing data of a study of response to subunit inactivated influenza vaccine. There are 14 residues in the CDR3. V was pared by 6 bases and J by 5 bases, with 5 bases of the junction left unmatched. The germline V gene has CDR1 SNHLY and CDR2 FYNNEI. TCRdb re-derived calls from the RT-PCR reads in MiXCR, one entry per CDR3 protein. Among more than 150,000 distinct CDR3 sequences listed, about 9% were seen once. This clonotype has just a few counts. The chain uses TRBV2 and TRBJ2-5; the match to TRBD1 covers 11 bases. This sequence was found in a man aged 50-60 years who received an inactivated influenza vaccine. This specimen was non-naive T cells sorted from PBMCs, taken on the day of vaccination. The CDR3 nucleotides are TGTGCCAGCAGGCCCGGGACAGGGGGGGAGACCCAGTACTTC. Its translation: CASRPGTGGETQYF.